This T cell receptor beta chain appears in the sequencing data of a study of OX40 agonist ivuxolimab in advanced cancers. Broadly, across the study: The costimulatory receptor OX40 (CD134) was targeted by ivuxolimab, a fully human IgG2 agonistic monoclonal antibody. Intravenous ivuxolimab was administered to patients every 2 weeks at six dose levels: 0.01, 0.1, 0.3, 1.5, 3 and 10 mg/kg. Of the 52 patients in dose escalation, approximately 20 had hepatocellular carcinoma, approximately 15 had melanoma, 9 had renal cell carcinoma and 9 had head and neck cancer. In the dose-escalation cohort, more than 75% of patients were male, and the mean age was approximately 60 years, with a range of 23 to 79. Prior anti-PD-1, anti-PD-L1 or anti-CTLA-4 therapy was permitted, and 35% to 40% of dose-escalation patients had received checkpoint inhibitors. Partial responses occurred in three dose-escalation patients: two with cutaneous melanoma and one with hepatocellular carcinoma. The point of sequencing TCRbeta in the periphery was to test whether ivuxolimab changed TCR sequence diversity and drove clonal T-cell expansion. The paper covers the monotherapy dose-escalation part of the phase I ivuxolimab trial, which included N of about 51 patients.

With regard to this clone: What antigen it recognizes has not been identified. Base-call qualities are not available, and no considerably larger clone is one nucleotide away.

General findings and caveats noted by the study authors: The antigen specificity of the clonally expanded peripheral T cells was not determined. After ivuxolimab, more expanded clones were found on average in CD8+ T cells than in CD4+ T cells. In the 0.1-3.0 mg/kg groups, partial responders had among the lowest normalized peripheral clonal expansion, particularly in CD8+ T cells. Low levels of normalized T-cell clonal expansion were also seen in some patients who did not respond. At doses of 0.1 to 3.0 mg/kg, clonal expansion of both CD4+ and CD8+ blood T cells was observed from baseline to week 6.

From the germline V gene, CDR1 is SNHLY and CDR2 is FYNNEI. There are 13 amino acids in the CDR3, from cysteine to phenylalanine inclusive. Only the CDR3 part of the read is kept: 39 bases, read in frame from the first base. The germline V end is reduced by 8 bases and the J end by 4 bases; junction bases left unmatched: 5. Patients with autoimmune disease history or receiving systemic immunosuppression were excluded from the trial. Peripheral blood for TCR sequencing was collected from all dose cohorts at baseline, on cycle 4 day 1, and on cycle 7 day 1. The samples were drawn from a first-in-human, open-label, multicenter phase I dose-escalation trial of ivuxolimab. The trial enrolled adults with locally advanced or metastatic head and neck squamous cell, hepatocellular, melanoma or renal cell carcinoma. Before TCR sequencing, CD4+ T cells and CD8+ T cells were sorted from peripheral blood as separate populations.

To sequence the TCRbeta CDR3 region, genomic DNA was isolated from the sorted cells. The immunoSEQ Assay was used for sequencing of TCRbeta CDR3 regions. Drawn from immuneACCESS, this table holds only the in-frame rearrangements with V and J called that TCRdb kept. Clones are partly lost; checked studies trace under half to an unresolved V gene and leave the rest unexplained. The sample yields about 47,000 clones; approximately 86% were counted once. About 35% of the sample lies in the top ten. The V and J genes are TRBV2 and TRBJ2-7, and TRBD1 aligns with 10 junction nucleotides. The receptor's source is an adult with an advanced solid tumor such as melanoma, head and neck, liver or kidney cancer. The sample here was CD4+ or CD8+ T cells sorted from blood, taken in a trial of the OX40 agonist ivuxolimab. The CDR3 protein sequence reads: CASGDRGVYEQYF. Read as DNA, the sequence is TGTGCCAGCGGGGACAGGGGAGTTTACGAGCAGTACTTC.